A single TCR beta chain is shown here with its context. This entry is derived from a study of blood T cell repertoires in COVID-19. Residents of 24 US areas, aged about 18 to 89 years, made up the participants. Allocation to cohorts depended on clinical history reported by the participants. In the original workflow: Cell counts per sample came from amplifying reference gene primers. TCRdb keeps only in-frame clones here, not all; method: immunoSEQ multiplex PCR. That table gives V, J and clone size, and the DNA gave D and trimming. This table has over 350,000 clones, around nine tenths appearing once. In germline, CDR1 is SGHAT, CDR2 FQDESV (reference sequence). This CDR3 spans 15 amino acids. Trimming at V came to 6 bases and at J to 3 bases, leaving 4 bases not matched to a gene.

The genes are TRBV11-1 and TRBJ2-2; 10 nucleotides line up with TRBD2. The source of this sequence is a woman between 50 and 59 years old who had recovered from COVID-19. Sequenced: PBMCs or T cells enriched from blood (not recorded which). The CDR3 region has the DNA TGTGCCAGCAGTTTCGGACTAGCGGACACCGGGGAGCTGTTTTTT. As protein: CASSFGLADTGELFF.